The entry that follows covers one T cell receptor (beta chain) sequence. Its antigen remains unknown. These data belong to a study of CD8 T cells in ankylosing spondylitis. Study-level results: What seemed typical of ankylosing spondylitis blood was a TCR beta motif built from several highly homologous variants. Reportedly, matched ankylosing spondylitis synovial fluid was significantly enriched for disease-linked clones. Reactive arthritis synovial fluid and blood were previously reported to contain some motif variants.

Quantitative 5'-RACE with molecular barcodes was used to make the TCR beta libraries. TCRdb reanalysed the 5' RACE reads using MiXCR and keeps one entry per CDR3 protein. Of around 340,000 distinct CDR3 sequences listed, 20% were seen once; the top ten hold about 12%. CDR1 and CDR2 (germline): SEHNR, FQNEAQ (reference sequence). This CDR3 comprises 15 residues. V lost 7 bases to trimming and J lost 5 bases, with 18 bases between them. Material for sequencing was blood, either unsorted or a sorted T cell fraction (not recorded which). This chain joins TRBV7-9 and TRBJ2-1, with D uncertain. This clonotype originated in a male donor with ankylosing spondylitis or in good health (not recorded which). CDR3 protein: CASTHPRELNNEQFF. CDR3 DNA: TGTGCCAGCACGCACCCAAGAGAGCTCAACAATGAGCAGTTCTTC.